Included here is one T cell receptor (beta chain) sequence, with context. Looked up from germline, CDR1 is SGHNT and CDR2 is YYREEE (reference sequence). The CDR3 has 17 residues. The V and J ends lost 6 bases and 7 bases, in that order; junction bases with no gene match: 17. The data derive from a study of shared T cell receptors in the human thymus. Repertoires were generated with immunoSEQ multiplex PCR, while TCRdb's copy carries only in-frame clones and drops some. The table records about 540,000 clones, 75% to 80% of them present only once. This same sample was also taken into another study, of human thymus T cells. That paper states: Gene usage (both V and J) appeared biased in thymic and blood repertoires.

This TCR was recovered from a boy younger than two with a congenital heart defect. Sequenced sample: thymocytes. The chain employs TRBV5-4 and TRBJ2-1; the match to TRBD2 covers 9 bases. The CDR3 DNA follows: TGTGCCAGCACCACGGCAGCGGGAGGCCCCGGGAAGAATGAGCAGTTCTTC. The encoded protein is CASTTAAGGPGKNEQFF.